The rows below give T cell receptor beta chains drawn from one sample of a study of PD-L1 blockade in urothelial cancer. Some clones are missing from TCRdb's copy, which holds only in-frame ones; the method was immunoSEQ multiplex PCR. The sample carries about 80,000 clones, around 90% recorded once. Sequencing was performed on PBMCs, taken around atezolizumab (anti-PD-L1) treatment. Receptors originate from a woman between 65 and 79 years old with urothelial cancer. CDR3s include the opening cysteine and the closing phenylalanine or tryptophan. Each record gives: V gene, D gene, clone size, J gene, CDR3 DNA, CDR3 protein. D genes are given only for firm matches. Size values are once, few and many counts, or a class for expanded clones, and some rows have none.

TRBV19,TRBD2,NA,TRBJ2-3,TGTGCCAGTAGTATTCTTGGACTAGCGGGAGGGCCTATGCCGTCAGATACGCAGTATTTT,CASSILGLAGGPMPSDTQYF
TRBV29-1,NA,NA,TRBJ1-1,TGCAGCGTTGCTCCGTTGGGGGGTGGTGGTGAAGCTTTCTTT,CSVAPLGGGGEAFF
TRBV30,TRBD2,NA,TRBJ2-1,TGTGCCTACGACCCCCTAGCGGGGGGCCACCCCCAGTTCTTC,CAYDPLAGGHPQFF
TRBV5-6,TRBD1,NA,TRBJ2-7,TGTGCCAGCAGCAACGTGGGACAGCCCTACGAGCAGTACTTC,CASSNVGQPYEQYF
TRBV2,TRBD2,once,TRBJ2-1,TGTGCCAGCAGTGAAGTATTATGGGCGTCTAGCGGGAGCTACAATGAGCAGTTCTTC,CASSEVLWASSGSYNEQFF
TRBV9,TRBD2,NA,TRBJ2-5,TGTGCCAGCAGCGTAGGGGGACTAGCGGGGGGCAAGACCCAGTACTTC,CASSVGGLAGGKTQYF
TRBV4-1,NA,NA,TRBJ2-5,TGCGCCAGCACCTCAGGGGATTCCCAAGAGACCCAGTACTTC,CASTSGDSQETQYF
TRBV5-4,TRBD1,once,TRBJ1-4,TGTGCCAGCAGCCCCGACAGGGGTTCTGAAAAACTGTTTTTT,CASSPDRGSEKLFF
TRBV5-1,TRBD1,once,TRBJ2-5,TGCGCCAGCAGCCCCGTTCCGGGACAGGGCGGGGAGACCCAGTACTTC,CASSPVPGQGGETQYF
TRBV28,NA,NA,TRBJ1-1,TGTGCCAGCAGTTTAAGGGGGGGCGGCACTGAAGCTTTCTTT,CASSLRGGGTEAFF
TRBV4-2,TRBD2,NA,TRBJ2-3,TGTGCCAGCAAATTTTCTAGCGGGCGCACAGATACGCAGTATTTT,CASKFSSGRTDTQYF
TRBV29-1,NA,NA,TRBJ1-2,TGCAGCGTTATGTGGAGAGCTAACTATGGCTACACCTTC,CSVMWRANYGYTF
TRBV29-1,TRBD2,few,TRBJ2-1,TGCAGCGTAGCCCCTAGCGGGGGAAATGAGCAGTTCTTC,CSVAPSGGNEQFF
TRBV30,NA,NA,TRBJ1-1,TGTGCCTGGAGTGTTTCTTCTCCTGAAGCTTTCTTT,CAWSVSSPEAFF
TRBV30,NA,NA,TRBJ1-1,TGTGCCTTGGAGCGGAACACTGAAGCTTTCTTT,CALERNTEAFF
TRBV5-1,NA,few,TRBJ2-7,TGCGCCAGCAGCTTGGATTCCAGCGAGCAGTACTTC,CASSLDSSEQYF
TRBV5-6,TRBD1,NA,TRBJ2-7,TGTGCCAGCAGCTTGCAGGGGGTCTACGAGCAGTACTTC,CASSLQGVYEQYF
TRBV19,TRBD1,once,TRBJ2-3,TGTGCCAGTAGTGCAGACAGGGCATCTAGCACAGATACGCAGTATTTT,CASSADRASSTDTQYF
TRBV5-1,TRBD2,NA,TRBJ2-3,TGCGCCAGCAGCTACCTAGCGGGAGGAGGCACAGATACGCAGTATTTT,CASSYLAGGGTDTQYF
TRBV13,TRBD1,once,TRBJ2-2,TGTGCCAGCAGCCCCCCCAGGGGGAGGAACACCGGGGAGCTGTTTTTT,CASSPPRGRNTGELFF
TRBV7-9,NA,NA,TRBJ2-7,TGTGCCACCGGGAGCAGAGGGGACGAGCAGTACTTC,CATGSRGDEQYF
TRBV4-3,TRBD1,NA,TRBJ2-7,TGCGCCAGCAGCCAACGGACAGGGGAATTCCACGAGCAGTACTTC,CASSQRTGEFHEQYF
TRBV28,NA,once,TRBJ1-2,TGTGCCAGCAGTTTTGCAGGGGATAACTATGGCTACACCTTC,CASSFAGDNYGYTF
TRBV5-4,NA,NA,TRBJ2-7,TGTGCCAGCAGCTTGGCTCCGGGACTGGGACCTTTC,CASSLAPGLGPF
TRBV10-3,TRBD1,NA,TRBJ1-4,TGTGCCATCAGCGCCCCAGACAGGGGCGGAAATGAAAAACTGTTTTTT,CAISAPDRGGNEKLFF
TRBV5-6,NA,NA,TRBJ1-2,TGTGCCAGCAGCTTGGCGGGGAACTATGGCTACACCTTC,CASSLAGNYGYTF
TRBV19,NA,NA,TRBJ2-7,TGTGCCAGTAGTATAGTAAGACAGGACCTCTACGAGCAGTACTTC,CASSIVRQDLYEQYF